Sequencing of this TCR beta chain was carried out in a study of CD8+ T cells in alopecia areata. Study summary: Oral tofacitinib (5 to 10 mg twice daily) was administered to treated patients. Study-level points and caveats: In lesional scalp, particularly from alopecia totalis/universalis, clonality was higher than in normal scalp. In scalp and blood during tofacitinib, many expanded lesional clones persisted.

The length of the CDR3 is 13 residues. Germline V CDR1 and CDR2: LNHDA, SQIVND (reference sequence). V was cut by 8 bases and J by 3 bases, with 12 bases left in between. Extraction of RNA preceded its reverse transcription into cDNA, which served as the sequencing template. Libraries were prepared by immunoSEQ multiplex PCR; TCRdb keeps only in-frame clonotypes and omits some of them. The sample has fewer than 250,000 clones; roughly 44% are singletons. As regards this clone: The antigen is undetermined. Other nucleotide sequences from this sample produce the same CDR3.

Treatment denoted: oral pan-JAK inhibitor, 5-10 mg twice daily. The receptor was derived from a human donor with alopecia areata. This sample comprised CD4+ T cells sorted from blood, obtained at roughly week 36, from a patient treated with tofacitinib. The gene calls are TRBV19 and TRBJ2-3; D may be TRBD2 (6 bases). CDR3 in amino acids: CASEAGRTDTQYF. For the CDR3, the DNA is TGTGCCAGTGAGGCAGGGAGGACAGATACGCAGTATTTT.